These T cell receptor beta chains were read from a single sample in a study of blood T cell repertoires in COVID-19. Repertoires were generated with immunoSEQ multiplex PCR, while TCRdb's copy carries only in-frame clones and drops some. The sample contains about 110,000 clones, around nine tenths of which appear only once. Material: peripheral blood. The origin of the receptors is a woman aged 25 to 39 with acute or convalescent COVID-19. Both conserved end residues are part of each CDR3. D genes are given only for firm matches. A clone size is listed for some rows: how often the clone was seen (once, few, many), or a class if it is expanded.

d_gene: -; v_gene: TRBV2; abundance: -; j_gene: TRBJ2-6; len: 18; CDR3nt: TGTGCCAGCAGTACAACCGGGAGACGAACGTGGGGGGCCAACGTCCTGACTTTC; CDR3aa: CASSTTGRRTWGANVLTF
d_gene: TRBD2; v_gene: TRBV28; abundance: -; j_gene: TRBJ2-1; len: 19; CDR3nt: TGTGCCAGCAGTCCCATACAACAACTAGCGGGAGTAACCTACAATGAGCAGTTCTTC; CDR3aa: CASSPIQQLAGVTYNEQFF
d_gene: TRBD1; v_gene: TRBV5-6; abundance: -; j_gene: TRBJ2-5; len: 15; CDR3nt: TGTGCCAGCAGACCATCGGGACAGCCCCAAGAGACCCAGTACTTC; CDR3aa: CASRPSGQPQETQYF
d_gene: TRBD2; v_gene: TRBV5-1; abundance: -; j_gene: TRBJ2-5; len: 18; CDR3nt: TGCGCCAGCAGCACGGGACTAGCGGGAGGTCCCCACCAAGAGACCCAGTACTTC; CDR3aa: CASSTGLAGGPHQETQYF
d_gene: -; v_gene: TRBV20-1; abundance: -; j_gene: TRBJ1-1; len: 11; CDR3nt: TGCAGTGCAGGGGGAAACACTGAAGCTTTCTTT; CDR3aa: CSAGGNTEAFF
d_gene: TRBD1; v_gene: TRBV6-2/TRBV6-3; abundance: -; j_gene: TRBJ1-1; len: 15; CDR3nt: TGTGCCAGCAGTTACTCGGGACAGGGAGTAACTGAAGCTTTCTTT; CDR3aa: CASSYSGQGVTEAFF
d_gene: -; v_gene: TRBV14; abundance: -; j_gene: TRBJ2-1; len: 16; CDR3nt: TGTGCCAGCAGTCGATTAGGGGGTTGGTCCTACAATGAGCAGTTCTTC; CDR3aa: CASSRLGGWSYNEQFF
d_gene: TRBD1; v_gene: TRBV28; abundance: once; j_gene: TRBJ1-5; len: 17; CDR3nt: TGTGCCAGCAGAGAAACAGGGGTCGGGGATAGCAATCAGCCCCAGCATTTT; CDR3aa: CASRETGVGDSNQPQHF
d_gene: TRBD1; v_gene: TRBV15; abundance: -; j_gene: TRBJ1-5; len: 14; CDR3nt: TGTGCCACCAGCAGTGACAGGGGAGTTCAGCCCCAGCATTTT; CDR3aa: CATSSDRGVQPQHF
d_gene: -; v_gene: TRBV5-6; abundance: -; j_gene: TRBJ1-5; len: 13; CDR3nt: TGTGCCAGCAGCTTGACCCAGAATCAGCCCCAGCATTTT; CDR3aa: CASSLTQNQPQHF
d_gene: -; v_gene: TRBV24-1; abundance: -; j_gene: TRBJ2-1; len: 15; CDR3nt: TGTGCCACCAGTGATTTGACTACAGGTCGAGGTGAGCAGTTCTTC; CDR3aa: CATSDLTTGRGEQFF
d_gene: -; v_gene: TRBV27; abundance: -; j_gene: TRBJ2-1; len: 16; CDR3nt: TGTGCCAGCAGTTTATGGGAGACTAGGAGGTACAATGAGCAGTTCTTC; CDR3aa: CASSLWETRRYNEQFF
d_gene: -; v_gene: TRBV25-1; abundance: -; j_gene: TRBJ1-1; len: 12; CDR3nt: TGTGCCAGTGCCCAGAGGGCCACTGAAGCTTTCTTT; CDR3aa: CASAQRATEAFF
d_gene: -; v_gene: TRBV7-9; abundance: -; j_gene: TRBJ2-7; len: 14; CDR3nt: TGTGCCAGCAGTTCTCAGGGGTCCTCCTACGAGCAGTACTTC; CDR3aa: CASSSQGSSYEQYF
d_gene: -; v_gene: TRBV29-1; abundance: -; j_gene: TRBJ1-2; len: 14; CDR3nt: TGCAGCGTTGAAGATTTTAGGGGCATCTATGGCTACACCTTC; CDR3aa: CSVEDFRGIYGYTF
d_gene: TRBD1; v_gene: TRBV24-1; abundance: -; j_gene: TRBJ2-2; len: 17; CDR3nt: TGTGCCACCAGTGATCCTCTGGACAGGGTAGGATCCGGGGAGCTGTTTTTT; CDR3aa: CATSDPLDRVGSGELFF
d_gene: -; v_gene: TRBV20-1; abundance: -; j_gene: TRBJ2-7; len: 11; CDR3nt: TGCAGTGGGGCTCACTCCTACGAGCAGTACTTC; CDR3aa: CSGAHSYEQYF